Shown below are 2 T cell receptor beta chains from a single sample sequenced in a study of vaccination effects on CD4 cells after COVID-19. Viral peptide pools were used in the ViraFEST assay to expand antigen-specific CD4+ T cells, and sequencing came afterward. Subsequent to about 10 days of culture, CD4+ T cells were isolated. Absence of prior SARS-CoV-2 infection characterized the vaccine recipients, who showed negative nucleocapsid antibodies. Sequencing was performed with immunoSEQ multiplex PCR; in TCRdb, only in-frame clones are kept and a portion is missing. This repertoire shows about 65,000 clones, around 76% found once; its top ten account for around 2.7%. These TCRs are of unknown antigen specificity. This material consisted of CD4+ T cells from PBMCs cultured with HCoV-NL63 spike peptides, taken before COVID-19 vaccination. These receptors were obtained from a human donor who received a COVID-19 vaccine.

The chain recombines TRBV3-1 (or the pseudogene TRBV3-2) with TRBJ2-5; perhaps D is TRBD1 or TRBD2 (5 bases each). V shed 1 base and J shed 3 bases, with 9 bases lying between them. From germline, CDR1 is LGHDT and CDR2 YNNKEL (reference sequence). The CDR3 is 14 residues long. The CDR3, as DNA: TGTGCCAGCAGCCAAGTCGTGGGGGAAGAGACCCAGTACTTC. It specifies CASSQVVGEETQYF.

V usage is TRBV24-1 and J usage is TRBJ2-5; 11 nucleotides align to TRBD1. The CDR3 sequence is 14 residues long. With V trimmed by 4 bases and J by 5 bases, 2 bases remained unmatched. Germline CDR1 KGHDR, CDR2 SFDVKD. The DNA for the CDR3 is TGTGCCACCAGTGACTGGGACAGGGGGGAGACCCAGTACTTC. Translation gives CATSDWDRGETQYF.